This TCR beta chain was sequenced for a study of blood T cell repertoires in COVID-19 (dated by TCRdb to the early 2020s). Looking at the study overall: Samples from collaborators originated in the United States, Italy and Spain and spanned both the acute and convalescent phases of COVID-19. The prospective study material was composed of cDNA or gDNA derived from T cells, B-cell-depleted T cells, or PBMCs. Deeply sampled blood TCRbeta repertoires from subjects exposed to, actively infected with, or recovered from COVID-19 were included in the dataset. A freely available public database, intended as a resource for researchers studying the immune response to SARS-CoV-2, is where the repertoires were released. Samples came from the ongoing ImmuneRACE study (first 160 participants) plus 1,254 subjects from 6 global collaborators. Sample metadata almost always included a de-identified subject ID, COVID-19 status, age in years and sex. Where available, HLA class I and class II types were taken from metadata supplied by the sample provider and were not determined by assay-based typing.

TCRbeta CDR3 regions were amplified from genomic DNA by means of the immunoSEQ Assay, a bias-controlled multiplex PCR. Per the source publication's procedure: Nucleated cell counts per sample were estimated from amplification of reference gene primers within the assay. To quantify the absolute abundance of each unique TCRbeta CDR3 rearrangement, sequence reads were collapsed and filtered. For each sample, productive Simpson clonality was calculated as the square root of Simpson's diversity index across productive rearrangements. TCRdb took this table from immuneACCESS and kept in-frame rearrangements with V and J called. Such tables lack part of the clones; where checked against another copy, unresolved V genes explain under half of the gap, and the rest is unexplained. V and J calls and clone size are given by that table; D and trimming were obtained from the DNA. This sample gives approximately 110,000 clones in total; 70% to 80% of them show up just once. Together, the top ten hold about 20% of the sample.

This clone was counted between two and nine times. What antigen it recognizes has not been identified. No much larger clone is present one base from it, and per-base qualities are unavailable. What the work shows at the level of the full study, not this receptor alone: The quantity of clinical and demographic metadata differed by source and by participant and was supplied without curation.

The collaborating institutions used their own protocols to collect whole blood in K2EDTA tubes. For TCRbeta analysis, collaborators shipped samples as frozen whole blood, isolated PBMCs, or DNA extracted from either of those sample types. V lost 3 bases and J lost 1 base, and the count of bases not matched to a germline gene is 6. The germline V gene (reference sequence) sets CDR1 to SEHNR and CDR2 to FQNEAQ. The CDR3 goes from the cysteine to the phenylalanine over 16 residues. Solely the CDR3 DNA is kept, with 48 bases framed from the first base. The specimen sequenced was peripheral blood. This TCR came from a man aged 70 or older with active or convalescent COVID-19. Recombination linked TRBV7-9 to TRBJ1-5; TRBD1 lines up with 7 middle nucleotides. CDR3 loop: CASSLGRGPSNQPQHF. Read as DNA, the sequence is TGTGCCAGCAGCTTGGGTAGGGGGCCGAGCAATCAGCCCCAGCATTTT. With the portions outside the CDR3 filled from the reference TRBV7-9 and TRBJ1-5 genes, the complete variable region becomes DTGVSQNPRHKITKRGQNVTFRCDPISEHNRLYWYRQTLGQGPEFLTYFQNEAQLEKSRLLSDRFSAERPKGSFSTLEIQRTEQGDSAMYLCASSLGRGPSNQPQHFGDGTRLSIL.